This T cell receptor (beta chain) is from a study of regulatory T cells in long-lasting Graves disease (dated by TCRdb to about 2021). Broadly, across the study: In the newly diagnosed Graves' disease group, patients had been taking antithyroid drugs for less than 3 months. Peripheral blood TCR sequencing and RNA sequencing compared persistent Graves' disease patients with newly diagnosed Graves' disease patients. The study took place in China and was registered as a clinical trial. A total of some 33 samples were covered by TCR sequencing, comprising some 13 persistent and 20 or so newly diagnosed Graves' disease patients. Results and caveats for the whole study, not just this receptor: Persistent patients shared more public clonotypes among themselves (around 3,000) than newly diagnosed patients did (roughly 920). Because the primary lesion, thyroid tissue, could not be accessed, the study looked at peripheral blood alone. Sequencing and analysis were limited to the TCR beta chain. Compared with newly diagnosed patients, persistent Graves' disease patients had lower TCR Shannon entropy and fewer highly expanded clones, which suggests clonal expansion. The authors acknowledged the small sample size as a limitation that may reduce accuracy.

Only a few counts were recorded for this clonotype. The antigen it binds to is not known. The record has no base qualities; no much larger clone is one base away. Explained via the paper, the time point label denotes: newly diagnosed GD, antithyroid drugs for less than 3 months. For both TCR sequencing and RNA sequencing, RNA was extracted from PBMCs in TRIzol. The diagnosis of Graves' disease was made according to American Thyroid Association guidelines. Patients for the study were recruited at an endocrinology department in Xi'an, China. Each patient gave approximately 10 milliliters of peripheral blood, collected in an EDTA anticoagulant tube. Ficoll Paque Plus density gradient separation was used to isolate PBMCs, and no further T cell sorting was done. An Agilent 2100 Bioanalyzer and agarose gel were used to check RNA quality, and a NanoDrop 2000 was used to measure RNA concentration. Preparation of the library involved multiplex PCR. TCRdb names Illumina HiSeq 4000 as the instrument used. iRepertoire HTBI primers and Arm-PCR amplification of CDR3 regions were used to construct TCR beta libraries. Gel purification was performed on PCR products prior to sequencing. As for how the authors treated the data: Gene usage analysis of CDR3 amino acid clonotypes relied on the approximately 60 TRBV and 14 TRBJ segments identified across samples. COPE and FqMerger were used to merge filtered high-quality paired reads into contigs. Contigs were aligned with BLAST to IMGT TRBV, TRBD and TRBJ reference genes, and CDR3 was defined per IMGT. Any clonotype with a frequency above 0.1% was counted as a highly expanded clone. Repertoire diversity was measured by Shannon entropy, and V-J evenness by the Gini coefficient. A clonotype found in more than one individual was treated as public. TCRdb reanalyzed the raw reads on its own, using fastp at Q25 for trimming and MiXCR for clone calling, and kept in-frame beta chains. Here each entry gathers all rows of one CDR3 protein and keeps the most common genes and DNA. Clone size and V and J calls follow TCRdb, not the original study. Here the sample has about 620,000 distinct CDR3 sequences; 15% to 20% occur a single time. 18% of the sample lies in the top ten.

These data also formed part of another study, on T cells in Graves' hyperthyroidism and ophthalmopathy. The second study reports: Stable Graves' hyperthyroidism was defined as no progression to ophthalmopathy during 18 months of follow-up. Hyperthyroidism patients were aged 18 to 65 years and newly diagnosed, with disease duration of less than 2 months. Any patient with an uncontrolled infection, another autoimmune disease, pregnancy or lactation was excluded. Diagnoses relied on clinical symptoms, serum thyroxine and TRAb, thyroid ultrasound and orbital computed tomography. The first round of RT-PCR for the TCR CDR3 was performed with the HTBI primer set and the Qiagen OneStep RT-PCR kit. Most expanded thyroid clonotypes (frequency above 0.001) were also found in blood, which suggests that blood repertoires may mirror thyroid immune responses. A 13 V-J signature model separated ophthalmopathy from stable hyperthyroidism, with around 88% sensitivity and 81.08% specificity in cross-validation and 80%/75% in testing. In validation, progression to ophthalmopathy was predicted by the model with 70.59% sensitivity and 72% to 85% specificity, a median of roughly 6.4 months before onset. To identify TCR V-J signatures that set the groups apart, the researchers used a discovery cohort of about a hundred patients, made up of 40 to 45 with Graves' ophthalmopathy and about 60 with stable Graves' hyperthyroidism. An independent validation cohort of 18 to 20 hyperthyroidism patients and 15 or so patients who later progressed to ophthalmopathy tested prospective prediction of ophthalmopathy. The roughly 100 discovery patients were divided at random into training and test sets in a 7:3 ratio. In six Graves' hyperthyroidism patients, the study also compared T-cell repertoires from thyroid tissue with T-cell repertoires from blood. Following sampling, methimazole starting at 30 mg daily was given to hyperthyroidism patients, and high-dose intravenous methylprednisolone was given to ophthalmopathy patients. A second multiplex PCR round built the libraries, followed by size selection and purification. Libraries were sequenced paired-end with 100 bp reads on an Illumina HiSeq2000. SOAPnuke was used to process the raw data, removing reads that contained adapters or uncalled bases, had a mean Phred below 15, or lacked an exact match to the constant primer or identifier. High-quality paired reads were merged with COPE v1.2.5, and unique nucleotide sequences were defined as clonotypes. MiTCR v1.1 was used to align clonotypes to the IMGT TRBV, TRBD and TRBJ reference segments. The analysis included only V-J combinations with a frequency above 0.0001, which together covered around 99% of the repertoires. A TCS score was defined as the ratio between F50 (clonal expansion) and ExV (chaos), using BLOSUM62-based TCRdist between CDR3 peptides within each V-J. Welch's t-statistics and random forest reduced 514 V-J features to some 14, which were used in a naive Bayes classifier (R e1071). No statistical method was used to fix the sample size in advance, and group allocation was not hidden from the investigators. According to the paper, TCR Vbeta CDR3 sequencing was carried out on 135 peripheral blood samples, which came from 40 to 45 ophthalmopathy, 70 to 80 hyperthyroidism and roughly 17 progressor patients.

This clonotype was obtained from a woman younger than 45 with Graves disease. Donor details come from another sample of the same person, matched by shared clones. This specimen consisted of peripheral blood mononuclear cells (PBMCs), obtained at new diagnosis, from a patient treated with antithyroid drugs.

Here is the DNA: TGTGCCAGTAGATGGGGGGGCCAGGGTTCGAACACTGAAGCTTTCTTT. Its product reads: CASRWGGQGSNTEAFF. The chain was built from TRBV19 and TRBJ1-1; TRBD1 is a weak D gene call, 6 bases matching. V lost 6 bases and J lost 1 base; the stretch between them is 18 bases long. The germline V gene encodes CDR1 LNHDA and CDR2 SQIVND (reference sequence). The CDR3 contains 16 residues, cysteine and phenylalanine counted. Of the read, only the CDR3 DNA is kept; its 48 bases are in frame from base 1.